Each of the 7 T cell receptor beta chains below was sequenced from the same sample in a study of shared clonotypes between healthy human individuals. The protocol was immunoSEQ multiplex PCR, while the TCRdb copy is restricted to in-frame clones and leaves out a portion. The profile shows 1.4 million to 1.5 million clones, over 95% of them singletons. Sequenced material: naive CD4+ T cells sorted from blood. The subset is: CD45RA+ positively selected. The receptor set was obtained from a man under 40 in good health.

The chain employs TRBV18 and TRBJ2-2, with 7 bases fitting TRBD2. Germline V gives CDR1 KGHSH, CDR2 LQKENI. This CDR3 spans 16 amino acids. With V trimmed by 3 bases and J by 3 bases, 7 bases remained unmatched. The CDR3 spells CASSPTSSRDTGELFF. DNA of the CDR3: TGTGCCAGCTCACCGACTAGCTCGCGAGACACCGGGGAGCTGTTTTTT.

The chain is built from TRBV25-1 and TRBJ2-2; 10 nucleotides line up with TRBD2. V shed 3 bases and J 5 bases; nucleotides not matched to a gene: 12. CDR3 size: 18 residues. The V gene's germline CDR1 is MGHDK and CDR2 SYGVNS. The CDR3 spells CASSDSTKGLAATGELFF. Written as DNA, the CDR3 is TGTGCCAGCAGTGACTCAACAAAAGGACTAGCGGCAACCGGGGAGCTGTTTTTT.

The V and J genes are TRBV10-2 and TRBJ2-1, with 7 bases that match TRBD2. This CDR3 has 16 amino acids. Germline assignment: CDR1 WSHSY and CDR2 SAAADI. J lost 6 bases, V lost 8 bases, and 16 bases had no gene match. The CDR3 reads CASGGVGGRFSNEQFF. The CDR3 DNA sequence: TGCGCCAGCGGGGGGGTCGGCGGGAGATTCTCCAATGAGCAGTTCTTC.

V and J are TRBV15 and TRBJ2-7; D might be TRBD2 (5 bases). The CDR3 has 14 residues. V was pared by 1 base and J by 7 bases, with 14 bases between. CDR1 and CDR2 (germline): LNHNV, YYDKDF (reference sequence). The CDR3, as DNA: TGTGCCACCAGCAGAGGAGGGATGATAGGGGAGCAGTACTTC. It is translated as CATSRGGMIGEQYF.

The chain joins TRBV6-5 to TRBJ2-3, with 10 bases that match TRBD1. Germline CDR1 reads MNHEY; CDR2 reads SVGAGI. The V gene end was trimmed by 2 bases and the J gene end by 11 bases; junction bases not matched to a gene: 13. The CDR3 contains 16 residues. In nucleotides, the CDR3 is TGTGCCAGCAGTTACGTCCCGGGACAGGGGTTCAAGGAGCAGTATTTT. Translation gives CASSYVPGQGFKEQYF.

V and J are TRBV30 and TRBJ2-3, with no clear D. Between the trimmed V and J ends, which lost 0 bases and 6 bases, there was a span of 7 bases. Germline loops: CDR1 GTSNPN, CDR2 SVGIG (reference sequence). This CDR3 contains 12 residues. The CDR3, as DNA: TGTGCCTGGAGTGTAGCCCGCGATACGCAGTATTTT. It specifies CAWSVARDTQYF.

This chain connects TRBV6-6 to TRBJ2-3, with a tentative D call TRBD1 (5 bases). Germline lookup yields CDR1 MNHNY and CDR2 SVGAGI (reference sequence). The CDR3 totals 14 residues. The V end was cut by 2 bases, the J end by 6 bases, with 12 bases between. The CDR3 region has the DNA TGTGCCAGCAGTTACCCGACAGACCCGGATACGCAGTATTTT. Protein product: CASSYPTDPDTQYF.